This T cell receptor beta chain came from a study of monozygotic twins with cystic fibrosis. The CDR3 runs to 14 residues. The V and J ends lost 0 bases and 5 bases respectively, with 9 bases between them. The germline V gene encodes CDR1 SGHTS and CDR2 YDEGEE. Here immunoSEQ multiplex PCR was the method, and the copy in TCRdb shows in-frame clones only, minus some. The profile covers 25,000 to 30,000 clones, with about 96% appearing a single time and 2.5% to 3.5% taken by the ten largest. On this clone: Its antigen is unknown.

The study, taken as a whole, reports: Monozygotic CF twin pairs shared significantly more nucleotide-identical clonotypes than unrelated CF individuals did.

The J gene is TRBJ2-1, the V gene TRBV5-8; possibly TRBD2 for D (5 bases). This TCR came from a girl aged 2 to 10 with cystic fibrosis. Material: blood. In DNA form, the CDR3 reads TGTGCCAGCAGCTTGGGGAAGCGGAACAATGAGCAGTTCTTC. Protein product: CASSLGKRNNEQFF.